The 16 T cell receptor beta chains below all came from one sample that was sequenced in a study of T cells expressing NK-cell markers (dated by TCRdb to between 2020 and 2021). Library creation used 5' RACE. The data were produced on an Illumina HiSeq 2000. TCRdb reprocessed the raw reads; every CDR3 protein sequence is a single record, and DNA is not supplied. This sample's clone table shows over 250,000 distinct CDR3 sequences. The ten largest clones represent around 4.3% of the sample. The material sequenced was blood T cells: a sorted CD56 or NKG2C T cell subset, CD4+ or CD8+ T cells, or bulk PBMC T cells (not recorded which). The receptor source for this set is a woman aged 18-70 years in good health.

The chain carries TRBV15 and TRBJ1-6; the TCRdb D gene call, TRBD1, has no DNA to confirm it. The germline V gene has CDR1 LNHNV and CDR2 YYDKDF (reference sequence). This CDR3 is 13 amino acids long. CDR3: CATSRGGGSPLHF.

The rearrangement uses TRBV12-3 or TRBV12-4 and TRBJ1-1. CDR3 length: 12 residues. This CDR3 reads CASSLAAREAFF.

The chain uses TRBV7-2 and TRBJ2-1; TCRdb indicates TRBD2, and absent DNA this call remains unverified. Germline CDR1 reads SGHTA; CDR2 reads FQGNSA. This CDR3 is 15 amino acids long. The CDR3 is CASSLTASGMVEQFF. Full variable domain (remainder filled in from reference TRBV7-2 and TRBJ2-1): GAGVSQSPSNKVTEKGKDVELRCDPISGHTALYWYRQSLGQGLEFLIYFQGNSAPDKSGLPSDRFSAERTGGSVSTLTIQRTQQEDSAVYLCASSLTASGMVEQFFGPGTRLTVL.

The chain is built from TRBV7-2 and TRBJ2-3; without DNA, the TCRdb call of TRBD1 cannot be checked. Looked up from germline, CDR1 is SGHTA and CDR2 is FQGNSA. The CDR3 has 15 amino acids. The CDR3 sequence is CASSFGLPPTDTQYF.

The V and J genes are TRBV6-2 or TRBV6-3 and TRBJ2-7; there is no DNA to check the TCRdb D call of TRBD1. The germline CDR1 and CDR2 sequences are MNHEY and SVGEGT. The CDR3 is made up of 12 amino acids. CDR3 sequence reads: CASTYPPHEQYF.

This sequence joins TRBV25-1 and TRBJ2-6; TCRdb's D call of TRBD1 is untestable without DNA. The length of the CDR3 is 19 residues. Looked up from germline, CDR1 is MGHDK and CDR2 is SYGVNS. The CDR3 spells CASSDHHRGPGSGANVLTF. Drawing the rest from reference TRBV25-1 and TRBJ2-6, the complete variable domain is EADIYQTPRYLVIGTGKKITLECSQTMGHDKMYWYQQDPGMELHLIHYSYGVNSTEKGDLSSESTVSRIRTEHFPLTLESARPSHTSQYLCASSDHHRGPGSGANVLTFGAGSRLTVL.

This rearrangement joins TRBV4-3 to TRBJ1-1; TCRdb designates TRBD1, a call that cannot be tested without DNA. Germline CDR1 and CDR2: LGHNA and YSLEER. CDR3 size: 15 residues. The CDR3 sequence: CASSQDRGANTEAFF.

The J gene is TRBJ2-5, the V gene TRBV12-3 or TRBV12-4; TCRdb lists TRBD1, though no DNA is available to test this call. There are 13 residues in the CDR3. The CDR3 is CASSQGGFETQYF.

The chain carries TRBV6-1 and TRBJ2-1; the D call from TCRdb, TRBD1, cannot be confirmed without DNA. The CDR3 has 14 residues. Per the germline V gene, CDR1 is MNHNS and CDR2 is SASEGT. CDR3 sequence: CASWGQGQLREQFF.

V usage is TRBV4-3 and J usage is TRBJ2-2; TCRdb returns TRBD2, unconfirmable since there is no DNA. The CDR3 covers 15 residues. Per the germline V gene, CDR1 is LGHNA and CDR2 is YSLEER. This CDR3 reads CASSDTSGRTGELFF.

The chain carries TRBV7-2 and TRBJ2-1; as DNA is missing, the TRBD1 call by TCRdb cannot be tested. Germline V gives CDR1 SGHTA, CDR2 FQGNSA. The CDR3 runs to 15 residues. Here the CDR3 reads CASGRAPSSYNEQFF.

This chain joins TRBV7-8 and TRBJ1-1; absent DNA, TCRdb's TRBD1 call cannot be checked. The CDR3 length is 15 residues. Germline-derived CDR1 and CDR2 are SGHVS and FQNEAQ. This chain's CDR3 is CASSLALGRNTEAFF.

This rearrangement joins TRBV6-2 or TRBV6-3 to TRBJ2-1; the D call from TCRdb, TRBD2, cannot be confirmed without DNA. Germline values: CDR1 MNHEY, CDR2 SVGEGT. The CDR3 runs 17 residues. CDR3 residues: CASSYAPGAGGPYEQFF.

The chain joins TRBV12-3 or TRBV12-4 to TRBJ2-7. The CDR3 is 12 residues long. CDR3: CASSRNSYEQYF.

The CDR3 loop is CSAAGASETQYF. This rearrangement joins TRBV29-1 to TRBJ2-5; TCRdb reports TRBD2, a call that lacks DNA to check it against. CDR3 length: 12 amino acids. The V gene's germline CDR1 is SQVTM and CDR2 ANQGSEA.

The rearrangement links TRBV5-1 to TRBJ2-5; TCRdb's assignment of TRBD1 cannot be checked, as there is no DNA. Germline CDR1 is SGHRS and CDR2 is YFSETQ. This CDR3 region has 15 residues. Here the CDR3 reads CASSLFDSSTETQYF. The full variable domain, with the rest looked up from reference TRBV5-1 and TRBJ2-5, is KAGVTQTPRYLIKTRGQQVTLSCSPISGHRSVSWYQQTPGQGLQFLFEYFSETQRNKGNFPGRFSGRQFSNSRSEMNVSTLELGDSALYLCASSLFDSSTETQYFGPGTRLLVL.